The 5 T cell receptor beta chains reported below all come from one sample, sequenced in a study of CD4 T cells in relation to SARS-CoV-2 and coronaviruses. TCRdb keeps only in-frame clones here, not all; method: immunoSEQ multiplex PCR. The table lists approximately 27,000 clones, around 75% of them singletons. These TCRs are of unknown antigen specificity. Unexposed donor CD4+ T cells date from about 2011-2018, before the COVID-19 pandemic. Isolation of CD4+ T cells took place after about 9 days in culture. Sequences were obtained from CD4+ T cells from PBMCs, cultured in vitro. These receptors came from a human donor in good health.

The J gene is TRBJ1-2, the V gene TRBV7-2, with D perhaps TRBD1 (5 bases). The CDR3 totals 14 residues. The germline V and J ends were trimmed by 0 bases and 6 bases, with 11 bases remaining between them. Germline CDR1 reads SGHTA; CDR2 reads FQGNSA. The CDR3 sequence: CASSLAVIRDGYTF. DNA for the CDR3: TGTGCCAGCAGCTTAGCCGTAATCAGGGATGGCTACACCTTC.

The table lists this clone with a few counts. The chain combines TRBV5-6 with TRBJ1-1, with no clear D. This CDR3 is 13 amino acids long. Germline values: CDR1 SGHDT, CDR2 YYEEEE. V lost 6 bases to trimming and J lost 1 base, with 10 bases between them. CDR3 residues: CASKVLRNTEAFF. For the CDR3, the DNA is TGTGCCAGCAAGGTTCTCCGGAACACTGAAGCTTTCTTT. The complete variable domain, with remaining parts taken from reference TRBV5-6 and TRBJ1-1, reads DAGVTQSPTHLIKTRGQQVTLRCSPKSGHDTVSWYQQALGQGPQFIFQYYEEEERQRGNFPDRFSGHQFPNYSSELNVNALLLGDSALYLCASKVLRNTEAFFGQGTRLTVV.

The V and J genes are TRBV29-1 and TRBJ2-1; D possibly corresponds to TRBD1 (6 bases). Germline V gene lookup returns CDR1 SQVTM and CDR2 ANQGSEA. This CDR3 spans 11 amino acids. The V gene lost 3 bases and the J gene lost 13 bases, with 13 bases spanning the gap. In DNA form, the CDR3 reads TGCAGCGTTGAGGGGGCAGGGATCCAGTTCTTC. Residues: CSVEGAGIQFF.

V and J are TRBV28 and TRBJ1-5, with a possible D match to TRBD1 (5 bases). The V and J ends lost 3 bases and 4 bases respectively, with 22 bases between them. From germline, CDR1 is MDHEN and CDR2 SYDVKM. The CDR3 sequence is 18 residues long. The CDR3 DNA reads as TGTGCCAGCAGTTTGGGGGGGGGATTGGGGTTGGGGAATCAGCCCCAGCATTTT. Protein product: CASSLGGGLGLGNQPQHF.

The chain carries TRBV3-1 (or the pseudogene TRBV3-2) and TRBJ1-2; TRBD1 might be the D (5 bases). CDR1 LGHDT and CDR2 YNNKEL come from the germline V gene (reference sequence). The CDR3 totals 15 residues. The V end was cut by 7 bases, the J end by 1 base, with 16 bases between. CDR3 sequence: CASTGGVGLNYGYTF. CDR3 coding DNA: TGTGCCAGCACTGGGGGGGTGGGGCTTAACTATGGCTACACCTTC.